This is a list of T cell receptor beta chains from one sample in a study of beta chain features in type 1 diabetes. Measured with immunoSEQ multiplex PCR; TCRdb has only the in-frame clones, and not every one. The repertoire has 500,000 to 800,000 clones, roughly an eighth of them found once; the top ten carry more than 0.1%. The sample taken for sequencing was naive CD4+ T cells from blood. These receptors all stem from a man younger than 40 with type 1 diabetes. Each CDR3 is given with its conserved first and last residue. The order of the fields is CDR3 DNA, CDR3 protein, clone size, D gene, V gene, J gene. The D gene is left open where the match is weak. Rows give clone size only sometimes, using once, few, many, or a class for an expanded clone.

CDR3nt: TGTGCCAGTAAACGACAGGCGGGCGTCCTAGGGGATACGCAGTATTTT
CDR3aa: CASKRQAGVLGDTQYF
abundance: NA
d_gene: NA
v_gene: TRBV19
j_gene: TRBJ2-3

CDR3nt: TGTGCCAGCAGCTTAGAACGGGACAGGGGGCCTGGGGCCAACGTCCTGACTTTC
CDR3aa: CASSLERDRGPGANVLTF
abundance: few
d_gene: TRBD1
v_gene: TRBV7-9
j_gene: TRBJ2-6

CDR3nt: TGTGCCAGCAAGGAGGTCCTCTCCTACAATGAGCAGTTCTTC
CDR3aa: CASKEVLSYNEQFF
abundance: few
d_gene: NA
v_gene: TRBV6-5
j_gene: TRBJ2-1

CDR3nt: TGCGCCAGCAGCTCCATATCCTCCTACGAGCAGTACTTC
CDR3aa: CASSSISSYEQYF
abundance: few
d_gene: NA
v_gene: TRBV5-1
j_gene: TRBJ2-7

CDR3nt: TGTGCCAGCAGCTTCGGACTATCGACCTACAATGAGCAGTTCTTC
CDR3aa: CASSFGLSTYNEQFF
abundance: few
d_gene: NA
v_gene: TRBV11-2
j_gene: TRBJ2-1

CDR3nt: TGTGCCAGCAGCTCCTACCGATACGAGCAGTACTTC
CDR3aa: CASSSYRYEQYF
abundance: NA
d_gene: NA
v_gene: TRBV7-2
j_gene: TRBJ2-7

CDR3nt: TGTGCCAGCAGCCCAAGGACTGGCTACAATGAGCAGTTCTTC
CDR3aa: CASSPRTGYNEQFF
abundance: NA
d_gene: NA
v_gene: TRBV7-9
j_gene: TRBJ2-1

CDR3nt: TGTGCCAGCTCGCTCCGGCAGGAGCAGTTCTTC
CDR3aa: CASSLRQEQFF
abundance: few
d_gene: NA
v_gene: TRBV11-3
j_gene: TRBJ2-1

CDR3nt: TGTGCCAGCAGCGGGACAGGCGGCAATCAGCCCCAGCATTTT
CDR3aa: CASSGTGGNQPQHF
abundance: few
d_gene: TRBD1
v_gene: TRBV7-9
j_gene: TRBJ1-5

CDR3nt: TGTGCCAGCAGCGCTAGTACCACCAGGCGGGAGCAGTTCTTC
CDR3aa: CASSASTTRREQFF
abundance: NA
d_gene: NA
v_gene: TRBV7-2
j_gene: TRBJ2-1

CDR3nt: TGTGCCAGCAGGGGACAGGGGAATCAGCCCCAGCATTTT
CDR3aa: CASRGQGNQPQHF
abundance: NA
d_gene: TRBD1
v_gene: TRBV9
j_gene: TRBJ1-5

CDR3nt: TGTGCCAGCAGCTTAAGGGACGGGGGTAGTGGCTACACCTTC
CDR3aa: CASSLRDGGSGYTF
abundance: NA
d_gene: NA
v_gene: TRBV13
j_gene: TRBJ1-2

CDR3nt: TGTGCCAGCAACGGGAGGCGGAAATCACCCCTCCACTTT
CDR3aa: CASNGRRKSPLHF
abundance: few
d_gene: NA
v_gene: TRBV28
j_gene: TRBJ1-6

CDR3nt: TGTGCCAGCAGTACCTCAGAGAACATTCAGTACTTC
CDR3aa: CASSTSENIQYF
abundance: NA
d_gene: NA
v_gene: TRBV6-5
j_gene: TRBJ2-4

CDR3nt: TGTGCCTGGGCCGCAGGGACCTACGAGCAGTACTTC
CDR3aa: CAWAAGTYEQYF
abundance: NA
d_gene: NA
v_gene: TRBV30
j_gene: TRBJ2-7

CDR3nt: TGCGCCAGCAGCCAAGATCGGACGGGACAGGGATTTTTCGGGAGCACAGATACGCAGTATTTT
CDR3aa: CASSQDRTGQGFFGSTDTQYF
abundance: NA
d_gene: TRBD1
v_gene: TRBV4-3
j_gene: TRBJ2-3

CDR3nt: TGTGCCAGCAGCCGACAGGTCCACAATGAGCAGTTCTTC
CDR3aa: CASSRQVHNEQFF
abundance: NA
d_gene: NA
v_gene: TRBV11-3
j_gene: TRBJ2-1

CDR3nt: TGTGCCAGCAGCTTGGGACAGGGAACCTACGAGCAGTACTTC
CDR3aa: CASSLGQGTYEQYF
abundance: few
d_gene: TRBD1
v_gene: TRBV7-2
j_gene: TRBJ2-7

CDR3nt: TGTGCCAGCTCCCCCGGGGGACAAGAGACCCAGTACTTC
CDR3aa: CASSPGGQETQYF
abundance: few
d_gene: NA
v_gene: TRBV18
j_gene: TRBJ2-5

CDR3nt: TGTGCCAGCAGCTTGGATGGACAGGGTGGCTATGGCTACACCTTC
CDR3aa: CASSLDGQGGYGYTF
abundance: NA
d_gene: TRBD1
v_gene: TRBV5-4
j_gene: TRBJ1-2

CDR3nt: TGTGCCACCAGCAGATTATTTCGCCCTAGTACTAGCGGGGGGGCCCGTGAGCAGTTCTTC
CDR3aa: CATSRLFRPSTSGGAREQFF
abundance: NA
d_gene: TRBD2
v_gene: TRBV15
j_gene: TRBJ2-1

CDR3nt: TGTGCCAGCAGCCGGACAGGAGATAACGGAAACACCATATATTTT
CDR3aa: CASSRTGDNGNTIYF
abundance: NA
d_gene: TRBD1
v_gene: TRBV11-2
j_gene: TRBJ1-3

CDR3nt: TGTGCCAGCAGTTCCTCCGGGCCCAGCCCAGCTTTCTTT
CDR3aa: CASSSSGPSPAFF
abundance: few
d_gene: NA
v_gene: TRBV27
j_gene: TRBJ1-1

CDR3nt: TGTGCCAGCAGCGTAGGGAGTGAGACCCAGTACTTC
CDR3aa: CASSVGSETQYF
abundance: NA
d_gene: NA
v_gene: TRBV9
j_gene: TRBJ2-5

CDR3nt: TGTGCCAGTAGGGAAGGGTCCTCTGGGAGGACCGAGCAGTACTTC
CDR3aa: CASREGSSGRTEQYF
abundance: NA
d_gene: NA
v_gene: TRBV19
j_gene: TRBJ2-7

CDR3nt: TGTGCCGAGGGAGTCACCTACTACGAGCAGTACTTC
CDR3aa: CAEGVTYYEQYF
abundance: few
d_gene: NA
v_gene: TRBV11-2
j_gene: TRBJ2-7

CDR3nt: TGTGCCAGCAGGGACGTGGGGCGAGGGACCGGGGAGCTGTTTTTT
CDR3aa: CASRDVGRGTGELFF
abundance: NA
d_gene: NA
v_gene: TRBV25-1
j_gene: TRBJ2-2

CDR3nt: TGTGCCAGCAGCCTTACCGAGAACACTGAAGCTTTCTTT
CDR3aa: CASSLTENTEAFF
abundance: NA
d_gene: NA
v_gene: TRBV14
j_gene: TRBJ1-1

CDR3nt: TGTGCCAGCAGTGAACGGGGTCGGGGAGATACGCAGTATTTT
CDR3aa: CASSERGRGDTQYF
abundance: NA
d_gene: NA
v_gene: TRBV2
j_gene: TRBJ2-3

CDR3nt: TGTGCCAGCAGCCCCCTCGGGACAGGGAACTACAATGAGCAGTTCTTC
CDR3aa: CASSPLGTGNYNEQFF
abundance: few
d_gene: TRBD1
v_gene: TRBV7-2
j_gene: TRBJ2-1

CDR3nt: TGTGCCAGCAGCGTGACCGGGACAGGGATTCAGCCCCAGCATTTT
CDR3aa: CASSVTGTGIQPQHF
abundance: NA
d_gene: TRBD1
v_gene: TRBV9
j_gene: TRBJ1-5

CDR3nt: TGTGCCAGCAGCCCTCCGGCGGCGGCAACCTCCTACGAGCAGTACTTC
CDR3aa: CASSPPAAATSYEQYF
abundance: few
d_gene: NA
v_gene: TRBV9
j_gene: TRBJ2-7

CDR3nt: TGCGCCAGCAGCCAAGATCTGCAGGGAAAGACCCAGTACTTC
CDR3aa: CASSQDLQGKTQYF
abundance: NA
d_gene: NA
v_gene: TRBV5-4
j_gene: TRBJ2-5

CDR3nt: TGTGCCAGCAGCTTAGGGCAGGGAGCAGAGACCCAGTACTTC
CDR3aa: CASSLGQGAETQYF
abundance: few
d_gene: NA
v_gene: TRBV11-2
j_gene: TRBJ2-5

CDR3nt: TGTGCCAGCAGCTCTCGGGCCACAGATACGCAGTATTTT
CDR3aa: CASSSRATDTQYF
abundance: few
d_gene: NA
v_gene: TRBV9
j_gene: TRBJ2-3

CDR3nt: TGCGCCAGCAGCCAAGGAAGAAGCACAGATACGCAGTATTTT
CDR3aa: CASSQGRSTDTQYF
abundance: NA
d_gene: NA
v_gene: TRBV4-1
j_gene: TRBJ2-3

CDR3nt: TGTGCCAGCAGCCAAGATCTTCAGTATGGCTACACCTTC
CDR3aa: CASSQDLQYGYTF
abundance: few
d_gene: NA
v_gene: TRBV14
j_gene: TRBJ1-2

CDR3nt: TGTGCCAGCGGTGCACAGGGGGATGGCTATGGCTACACCTTC
CDR3aa: CASGAQGDGYGYTF
abundance: NA
d_gene: TRBD1
v_gene: TRBV6-5
j_gene: TRBJ1-2

CDR3nt: TGTGCCAGCGGTTTGGAACAGCCCCAGCATTTT
CDR3aa: CASGLEQPQHF
abundance: NA
d_gene: NA
v_gene: TRBV2
j_gene: TRBJ1-5

CDR3nt: TGTGCCAGCAGCAACACAGGGATTGGAGAGACCCAGTACTTC
CDR3aa: CASSNTGIGETQYF
abundance: NA
d_gene: NA
v_gene: TRBV7-9
j_gene: TRBJ2-5

CDR3nt: TGTGCCAGCAGCTTATCGCACATGGATAACTATGGCTACACCTTC
CDR3aa: CASSLSHMDNYGYTF
abundance: NA
d_gene: NA
v_gene: TRBV7-2
j_gene: TRBJ1-2

CDR3nt: TGCGCCAGCAGCCAAGATGCGAATCAGCCCCAGCATTTT
CDR3aa: CASSQDANQPQHF
abundance: few
d_gene: NA
v_gene: TRBV4-3
j_gene: TRBJ1-5

CDR3nt: TGTGCCAGCAGCTGGGGTGGAAACACCATATATTTT
CDR3aa: CASSWGGNTIYF
abundance: once
d_gene: NA
v_gene: TRBV7-6
j_gene: TRBJ1-3

CDR3nt: TGCGCCAGCAGCTTGGACAGGGACCACGAGCAGTACTTC
CDR3aa: CASSLDRDHEQYF
abundance: NA
d_gene: NA
v_gene: TRBV5-1
j_gene: TRBJ2-7

CDR3nt: TGTGCCAGCGCGGCAGGGGGCGAAGTAAAACTGTTTTTT
CDR3aa: CASAAGGEVKLFF
abundance: few
d_gene: TRBD1
v_gene: TRBV6-6
j_gene: TRBJ1-4

CDR3nt: TGCGCCAGGTTCGGGGGGGCGTGGGACACCGGGGAGCTGTTTTTT
CDR3aa: CARFGGAWDTGELFF
abundance: few
d_gene: TRBD2
v_gene: TRBV23-1
j_gene: TRBJ2-2

CDR3nt: TGTGCCAGCAGCATCTCTAGCGGGGGTTACGAGCAGTACTTC
CDR3aa: CASSISSGGYEQYF
abundance: NA
d_gene: TRBD2
v_gene: TRBV7-2
j_gene: TRBJ2-7

CDR3nt: TGTGCCAGCAGTTCCGCGGGATTGAGTAATTCACCCCTCCACTTT
CDR3aa: CASSSAGLSNSPLHF
abundance: NA
d_gene: NA
v_gene: TRBV27
j_gene: TRBJ1-6

CDR3nt: TGCGCCAGCAGCCAAGGAACGACCGGGGAGCTGTTTTTT
CDR3aa: CASSQGTTGELFF
abundance: NA
d_gene: NA
v_gene: TRBV4-3
j_gene: TRBJ2-2

CDR3nt: TGTGCCAGCAGCGTAGCCGGCACGGCCTACGAGCAGTACTTC
CDR3aa: CASSVAGTAYEQYF
abundance: few
d_gene: NA
v_gene: TRBV9
j_gene: TRBJ2-7

CDR3nt: TGCGCCAGCAGCTCGACAGGGGGCCTTCACTATGGCTACACCTTC
CDR3aa: CASSSTGGLHYGYTF
abundance: few
d_gene: TRBD1
v_gene: TRBV5-1
j_gene: TRBJ1-2